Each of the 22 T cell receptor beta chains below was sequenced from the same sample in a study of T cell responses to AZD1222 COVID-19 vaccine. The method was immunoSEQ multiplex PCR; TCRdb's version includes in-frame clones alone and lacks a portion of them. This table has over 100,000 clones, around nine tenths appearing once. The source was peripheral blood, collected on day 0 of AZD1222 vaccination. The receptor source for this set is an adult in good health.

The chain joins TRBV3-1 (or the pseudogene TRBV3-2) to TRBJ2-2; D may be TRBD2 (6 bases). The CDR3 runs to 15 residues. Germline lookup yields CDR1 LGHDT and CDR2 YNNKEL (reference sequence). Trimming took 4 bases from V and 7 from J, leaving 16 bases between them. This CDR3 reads CASSPRGYSVGELFF. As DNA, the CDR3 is TGTGCCAGCAGCCCCCGGGGGTATTCGGTCGGGGAGCTGTTTTTT.

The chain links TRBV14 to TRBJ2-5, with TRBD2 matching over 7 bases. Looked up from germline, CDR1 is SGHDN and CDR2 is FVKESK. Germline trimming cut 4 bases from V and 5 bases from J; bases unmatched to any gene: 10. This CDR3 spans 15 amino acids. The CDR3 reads CASSPSLGLDETQYF. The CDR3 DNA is TGTGCCAGCAGCCCCTCTCTAGGACTAGACGAGACCCAGTACTTC. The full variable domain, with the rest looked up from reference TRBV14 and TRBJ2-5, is EAGVTQFPSHSVIEKGQTVTLRCDPISGHDNLYWYRRVMGKEIKFLLHFVKESKQDESGMPNNRFLAERTGGTYSTLKVQPAELEDSGVYFCASSPSLGLDETQYFGPGTRLLVL.

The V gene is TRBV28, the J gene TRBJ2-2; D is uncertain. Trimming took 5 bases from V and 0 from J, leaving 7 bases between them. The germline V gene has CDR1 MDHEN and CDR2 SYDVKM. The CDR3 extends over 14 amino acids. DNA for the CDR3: TGTGCCAGCAGTGAACTTTCGAACACCGGGGAGCTGTTTTTT. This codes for CASSELSNTGELFF.

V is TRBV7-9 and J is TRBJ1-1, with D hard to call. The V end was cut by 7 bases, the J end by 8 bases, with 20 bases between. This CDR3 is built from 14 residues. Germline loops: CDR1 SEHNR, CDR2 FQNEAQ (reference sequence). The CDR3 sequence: CASILSGHGKEAFF. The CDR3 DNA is TGTGCCAGCATCCTTAGTGGGCACGGGAAAGAAGCTTTCTTT.

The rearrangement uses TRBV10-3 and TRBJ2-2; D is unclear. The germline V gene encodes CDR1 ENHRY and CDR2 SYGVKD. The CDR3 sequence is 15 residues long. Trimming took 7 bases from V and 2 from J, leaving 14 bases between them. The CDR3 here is CAIKGGGDNTGELFF. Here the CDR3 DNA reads TGTGCCATCAAAGGTGGCGGTGACAACACCGGGGAGCTGTTTTTT.

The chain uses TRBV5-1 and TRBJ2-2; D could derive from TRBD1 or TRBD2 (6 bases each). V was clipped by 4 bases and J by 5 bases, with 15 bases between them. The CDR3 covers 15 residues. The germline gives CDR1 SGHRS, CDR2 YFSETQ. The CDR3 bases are TGCGCCAGCAGCCTTGGGGGGCCGGGGACCGGGGAGCTGTTTTTT. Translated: CASSLGGPGTGELFF.

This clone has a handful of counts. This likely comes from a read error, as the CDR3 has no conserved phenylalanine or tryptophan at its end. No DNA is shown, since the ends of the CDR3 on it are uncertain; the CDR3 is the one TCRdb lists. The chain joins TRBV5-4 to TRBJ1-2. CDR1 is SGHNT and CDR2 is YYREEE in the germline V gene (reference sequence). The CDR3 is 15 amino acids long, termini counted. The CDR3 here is CASSLTPRTADTRLR.

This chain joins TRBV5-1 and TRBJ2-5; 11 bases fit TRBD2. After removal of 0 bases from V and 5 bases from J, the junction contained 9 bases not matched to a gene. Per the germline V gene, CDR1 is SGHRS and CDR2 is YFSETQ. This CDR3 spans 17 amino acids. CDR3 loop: CASSLEVAGGPRETQYF. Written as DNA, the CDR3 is TGCGCCAGCAGCTTGGAGGTAGCGGGGGGGCCGAGGGAGACCCAGTACTTC.

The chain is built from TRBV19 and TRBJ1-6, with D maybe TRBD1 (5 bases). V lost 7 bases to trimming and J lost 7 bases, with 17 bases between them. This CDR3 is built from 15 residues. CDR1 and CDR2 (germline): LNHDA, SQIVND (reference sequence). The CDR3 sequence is CASTTGGLVNSPLHF. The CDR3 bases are TGTGCCAGTACCACGGGGGGATTGGTAAATTCACCCCTCCACTTT.

CDR3: CSVEEVGGNTEAFF. The CDR3 coding sequence is TGCAGCGTTGAAGAGGTAGGAGGGAACACTGAAGCTTTCTTT. The chain recombines TRBV29-1 with TRBJ1-1, with D uncertain. V lost 0 bases and J lost 1, with 9 bases in between. The length of the CDR3 is 14 residues. The germline V gene has CDR1 SQVTM and CDR2 ANQGSEA.

DNA for the CDR3: TGTGCCAGCAGCCGAGCGGGGGGAAATCAGCCCCAGCATTTT. This gives the protein CASSRAGGNQPQHF. The genes are TRBV3-1 (or the pseudogene TRBV3-2) and TRBJ1-5, with D maybe TRBD1 (5 bases). CDR1 is LGHDT and CDR2 is YNNKEL in the germline V gene (reference sequence). The ends were cut back, 4 bases at V and 4 bases at J, with 11 bases in the middle. The CDR3 extends over 14 amino acids.

This CDR3 reads CASSWAGGRDYGYTF. CDR3 coding DNA: TGTGCCAGCAGTTGGGCAGGGGGCAGGGACTATGGCTACACCTTC. This chain connects TRBV27 to TRBJ1-2, with 8 positions matching TRBD1. The germline gives CDR1 MNHEY, CDR2 SMNVEV (reference sequence). This CDR3 comprises 15 residues. V lost 4 bases to trimming and J lost 3 bases; unmatched junction nucleotides: 7.

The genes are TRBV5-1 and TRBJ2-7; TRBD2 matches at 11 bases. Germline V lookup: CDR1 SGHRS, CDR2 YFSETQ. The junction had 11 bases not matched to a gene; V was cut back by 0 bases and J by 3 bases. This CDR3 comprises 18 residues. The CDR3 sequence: CASSLVSSGGAEVYEQYF. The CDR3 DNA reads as TGCGCCAGCAGCTTGGTGAGTAGCGGGGGGGCCGAGGTCTACGAGCAGTACTTC.

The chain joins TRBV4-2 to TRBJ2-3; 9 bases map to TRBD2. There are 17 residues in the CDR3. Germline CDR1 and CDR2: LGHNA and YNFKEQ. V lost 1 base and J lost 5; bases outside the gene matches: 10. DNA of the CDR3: TGTGCCAGCAGCCAAGTCTCGCGGGGGGGCGGTGGAGATACGCAGTATTTT. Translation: CASSQVSRGGGGDTQYF.

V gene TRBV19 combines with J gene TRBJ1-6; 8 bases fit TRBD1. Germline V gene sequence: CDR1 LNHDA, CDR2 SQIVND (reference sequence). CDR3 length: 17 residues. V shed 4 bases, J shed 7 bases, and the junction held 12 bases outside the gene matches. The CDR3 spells CASSTPTGTGGNSPLHF. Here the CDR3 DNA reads TGTGCCAGTAGTACCCCAACTGGGACAGGAGGAAATTCACCCCTCCACTTT.

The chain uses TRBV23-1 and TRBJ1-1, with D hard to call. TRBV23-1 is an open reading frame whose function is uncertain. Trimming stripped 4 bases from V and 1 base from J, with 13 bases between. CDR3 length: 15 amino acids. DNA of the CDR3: TGCGCCAGCAGTCGAGACCCGCCGGGGAACACTGAAGCTTTCTTT. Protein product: CASSRDPPGNTEAFF.

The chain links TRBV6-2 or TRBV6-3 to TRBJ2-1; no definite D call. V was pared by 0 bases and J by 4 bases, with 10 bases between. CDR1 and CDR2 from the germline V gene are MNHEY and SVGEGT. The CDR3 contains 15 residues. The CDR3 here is CASSYSAATYNEQFF. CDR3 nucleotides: TGTGCCAGCAGTTACTCGGCAGCTACTTACAATGAGCAGTTCTTC.

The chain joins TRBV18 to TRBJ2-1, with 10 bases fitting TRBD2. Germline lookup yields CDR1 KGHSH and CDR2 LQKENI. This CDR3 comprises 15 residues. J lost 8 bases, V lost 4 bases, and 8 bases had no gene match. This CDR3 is CASSLQRGGLYEQFF. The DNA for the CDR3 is TGTGCCAGCTCACTACAGCGGGGGGGCTTGTATGAGCAGTTCTTC.

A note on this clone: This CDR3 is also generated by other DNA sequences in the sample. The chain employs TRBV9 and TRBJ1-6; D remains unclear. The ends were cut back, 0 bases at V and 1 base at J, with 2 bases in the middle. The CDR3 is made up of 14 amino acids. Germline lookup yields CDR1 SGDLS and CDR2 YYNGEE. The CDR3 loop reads CASSVASYNSPLHF. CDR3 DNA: TGTGCCAGCAGCGTAGCGTCCTATAATTCACCCCTCCACTTT.

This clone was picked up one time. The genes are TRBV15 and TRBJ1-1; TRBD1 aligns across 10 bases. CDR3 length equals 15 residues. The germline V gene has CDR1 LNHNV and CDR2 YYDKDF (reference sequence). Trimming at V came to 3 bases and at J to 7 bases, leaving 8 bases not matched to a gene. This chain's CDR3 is CATSSPGQGSDEAFF. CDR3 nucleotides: TGTGCCACCAGCAGTCCGGGACAGGGGAGTGATGAAGCTTTCTTT.

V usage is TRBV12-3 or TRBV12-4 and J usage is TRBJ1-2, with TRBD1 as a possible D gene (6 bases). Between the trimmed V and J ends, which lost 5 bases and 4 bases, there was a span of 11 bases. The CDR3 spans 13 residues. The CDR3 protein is CASSLRQVYGYTF. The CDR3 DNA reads TGTGCCAGCAGTCTTAGACAGGTCTATGGCTACACCTTC.

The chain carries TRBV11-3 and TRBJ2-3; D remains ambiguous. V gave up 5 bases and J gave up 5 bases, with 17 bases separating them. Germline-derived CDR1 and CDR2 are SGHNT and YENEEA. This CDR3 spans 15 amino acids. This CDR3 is CASSPSPDHRDTQYF. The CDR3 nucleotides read TGTGCCAGCAGCCCTTCTCCGGACCACCGAGATACGCAGTATTTT.